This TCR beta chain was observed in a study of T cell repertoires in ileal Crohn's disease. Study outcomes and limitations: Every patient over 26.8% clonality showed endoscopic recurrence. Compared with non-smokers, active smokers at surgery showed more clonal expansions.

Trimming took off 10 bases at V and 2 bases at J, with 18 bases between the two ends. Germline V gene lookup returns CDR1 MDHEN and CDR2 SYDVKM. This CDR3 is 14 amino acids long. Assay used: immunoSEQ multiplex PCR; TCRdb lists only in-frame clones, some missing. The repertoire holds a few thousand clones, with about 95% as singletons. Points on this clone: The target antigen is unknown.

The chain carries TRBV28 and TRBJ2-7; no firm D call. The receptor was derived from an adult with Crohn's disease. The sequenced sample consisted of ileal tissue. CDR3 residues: CATSLTQRAYEQYF. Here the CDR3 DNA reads TGTGCCACCTCTTTAACGCAGCGCGCCTACGAGCAGTACTTC.